This T cell receptor beta chain derives from a study of beta chain features in type 1 diabetes. Sorting produced populations that all topped 95% purity. Investigators reverse transcribed all isolated RNA, so they sequenced expressed TCRB transcripts. Some clones are missing from TCRdb's copy, which holds only in-frame ones; the method was immunoSEQ multiplex PCR. The table lists about 620,000 clones, roughly a sixth of them singletons. This CDR3 region has 15 residues. CDR1 is SGHTA and CDR2 is FQGNSA in the germline V gene. V was cut by 2 bases and J by 1 base, with 12 bases left in between. This clone came up a few times. What it binds is unknown. Overall study results and limits: It was possible that PCR favored shorter templates, equally so in patients and controls.

The sequence came from a man aged 18 to 35 in good health. The chain uses TRBV7-2 and TRBJ2-7; a weak D match, TRBD2 (6 bases). Sequencing input: naive CD4+ T cells from blood. The CDR3 DNA reads TGTGCCAGCAGCTTACTCGGGAGAGGGTCCTACGAGCAGTACTTC. Translation: CASSLLGRGSYEQYF.